There are a few counts of the clone carrying this T cell receptor (beta chain). What it recognizes is unknown. Clones were read by immunoSEQ multiplex PCR, and TCRdb kept only the in-frame ones, dropping some. This sample yields some 70,000 clones, of which over 70% are seen a single time; roughly 13% belongs to the top ten. V shed 5 bases and J 6 bases; nucleotides not matched to a gene: 10. This CDR3 has 17 residues. Germline V CDR1 and CDR2: MNHEY, SMNVEV (reference sequence). Time point in this sample: week 23, last vaccination. One vaccine dose held 300 ug of mutant IDH1 20-mer peptide and came with topical imiquimod. This specimen belongs to a study of a mutant IDH1 vaccine in newly diagnosed glioma.

The chain is built from TRBV27 and TRBJ1-6; 10 bases agree with TRBD1. Material: PBMCs, obtained from a glioma patient whose treatment included an IDH1 peptide vaccine. This clonotype was sampled from a man younger than 35 with glioma. Here the CDR3 reads CASSPRDRGRSNSPLHF. The CDR3 bases are TGTGCCAGCAGTCCGCGGGACAGGGGCCGATCTAATTCACCCCTCCACTTT.